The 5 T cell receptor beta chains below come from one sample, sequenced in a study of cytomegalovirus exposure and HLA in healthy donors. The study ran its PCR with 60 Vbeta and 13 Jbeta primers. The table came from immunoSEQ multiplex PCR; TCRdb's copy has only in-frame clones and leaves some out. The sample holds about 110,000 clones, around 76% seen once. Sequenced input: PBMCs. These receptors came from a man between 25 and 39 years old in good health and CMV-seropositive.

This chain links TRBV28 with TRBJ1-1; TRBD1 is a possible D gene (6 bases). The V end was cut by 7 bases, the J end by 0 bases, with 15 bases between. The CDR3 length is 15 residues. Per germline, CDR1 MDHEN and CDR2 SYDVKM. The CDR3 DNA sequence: TGTGCCAGCATCCCCGGGGGGCGGATGAACACTGAAGCTTTCTTT. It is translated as CASIPGGRMNTEAFF.

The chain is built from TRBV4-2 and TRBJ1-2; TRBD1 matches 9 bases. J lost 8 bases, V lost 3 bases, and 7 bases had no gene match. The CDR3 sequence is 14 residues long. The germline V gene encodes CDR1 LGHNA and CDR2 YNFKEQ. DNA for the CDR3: TGTGCCAGCAGCCAGGTGGGACAGGGAGACGGCTACACCTTC. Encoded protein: CASSQVGQGDGYTF.

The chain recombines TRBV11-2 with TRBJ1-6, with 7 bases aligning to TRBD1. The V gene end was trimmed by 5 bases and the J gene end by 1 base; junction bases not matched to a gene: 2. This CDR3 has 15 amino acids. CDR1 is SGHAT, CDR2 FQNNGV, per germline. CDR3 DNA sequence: TGTGCCAGCAGCCGGGGACAGTCCTATAATTCACCCCTCCACTTT. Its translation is CASSRGQSYNSPLHF.

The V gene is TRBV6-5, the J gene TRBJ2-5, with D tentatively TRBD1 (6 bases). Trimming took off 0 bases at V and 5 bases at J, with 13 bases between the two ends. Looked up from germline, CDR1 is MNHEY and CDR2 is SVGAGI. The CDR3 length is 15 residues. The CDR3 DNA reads TGTGCCAGCAGTTACTCAACAGGGATAGGGGAGACCCAGTACTTC. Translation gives CASSYSTGIGETQYF.

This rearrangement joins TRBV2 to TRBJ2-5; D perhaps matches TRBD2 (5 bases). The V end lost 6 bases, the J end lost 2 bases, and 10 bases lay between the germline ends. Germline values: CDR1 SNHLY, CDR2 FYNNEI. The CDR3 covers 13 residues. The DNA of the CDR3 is TGTGCCAGCAGCGAGGACTGGCAAGAGACCCAGTACTTC. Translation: CASSEDWQETQYF.